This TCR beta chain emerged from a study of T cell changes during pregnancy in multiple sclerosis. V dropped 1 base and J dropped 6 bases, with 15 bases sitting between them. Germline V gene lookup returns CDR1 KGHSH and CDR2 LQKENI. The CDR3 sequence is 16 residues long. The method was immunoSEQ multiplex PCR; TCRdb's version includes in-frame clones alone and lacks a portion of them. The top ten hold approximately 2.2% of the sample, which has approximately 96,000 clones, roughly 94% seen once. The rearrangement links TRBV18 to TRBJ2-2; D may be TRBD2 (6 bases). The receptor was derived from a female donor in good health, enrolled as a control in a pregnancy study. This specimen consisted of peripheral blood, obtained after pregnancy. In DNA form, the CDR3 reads TGTGCCAGCTCACCACTGGGACTTACTTTATCCGGGGAGCTGTTTTTT. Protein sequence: CASSPLGLTLSGELFF.